The 25 T cell receptor beta chains listed next were all sequenced from one sample in a study of cytomegalovirus exposure and HLA in healthy donors. Primers for the PCR totalled 60 Vbeta and 13 Jbeta. Method: immunoSEQ multiplex PCR; TCRdb's copy keeps in-frame clones and lacks some. The sample comprises about 120,000 clones, 65% to 80% of which are singletons, and roughly 2.6% rests with the top ten. Sequenced: PBMCs. The receptor set was obtained from a female donor in good health and CMV-seronegative.

This rearrangement joins TRBV2 to TRBJ2-3, with a possible D match to TRBD1 (5 bases). This CDR3 spans 15 amino acids. In germline, CDR1 is SNHLY, CDR2 FYNNEI. Deletions cut 6 bases from V and 2 bases from J, with 15 bases between. CDR3 nucleotide sequence: TGTGCCAGCAGGCTCCAGGGTGGCCCCACAGATACGCAGTATTTT. Protein product: CASRLQGGPTDTQYF.

The rearrangement joins TRBV5-1 to TRBJ1-1, with 8 bases identical to TRBD1. Germline V gives CDR1 SGHRS, CDR2 YFSETQ. The CDR3 loop spans 17 amino acids. The V gene end was trimmed by 4 bases and the J gene end by 1 base; junction bases not matched to a gene: 12. CDR3 in amino acids: CASSRQFRQGTNTEAFF. CDR3 nucleotide sequence: TGCGCCAGCAGCCGCCAATTCCGACAGGGGACGAACACTGAAGCTTTCTTT.

The chain joins TRBV27 to TRBJ2-5; possibly TRBD2 for D (5 bases). Trimming shortened V by 3 bases and J by 5 bases, and 13 bases separated the two germline ends. The germline V gene has CDR1 MNHEY and CDR2 SMNVEV (reference sequence). The CDR3 has 14 residues. CDR3 nucleotide sequence: TGTGCCAGCAGTTTGACGACTCCGGGGGAGACCCAGTACTTC. This codes for CASSLTTPGETQYF.

This chain links TRBV18 with TRBJ1-2; D is unresolved. The CDR3 contains 13 residues. V gave up 2 bases and J gave up 5 bases, with 9 bases separating them. The germline CDR1 and CDR2 sequences are KGHSH and LQKENI. The CDR3 nucleotides are TGTGCCAGCTCACCAGACTCTGCATATGGCTACACCTTC. Its translation is CASSPDSAYGYTF.

This clone was seen more than once but under ten times. The rearrangement uses TRBV11-2 and TRBJ1-1, with a possible D match to TRBD1 (5 bases). This CDR3 region has 15 residues. V shed 2 bases and J shed 1 base, with 11 bases lying between them. Germline lookup yields CDR1 SGHAT and CDR2 FQNNGV. The DNA of the CDR3 is TGTGCCAGCAGCTTACAGGGAATGAAGAACACTGAAGCTTTCTTT. Amino acids: CASSLQGMKNTEAFF.

This sequence joins TRBV6-1 and TRBJ1-3, with D unresolved. This CDR3 spans 14 amino acids. Germline CDR1 and CDR2: MNHNS and SASEGT. Deletions cut 1 base from V and 6 bases from J, with 10 bases between. CDR3 bases: TGTGCCAGCAGTGAAGTAGCGCCAGCAAACACCATATATTTT. Amino acid sequence: CASSEVAPANTIYF.

The chain employs TRBV4-2 and TRBJ1-1; 8 positions match TRBD1. This CDR3 contains 15 residues. After removal of 10 bases from V and 1 base from J, the junction contained 11 bases not matched to a gene. Germline-derived CDR1 and CDR2 are LGHNA and YNFKEQ. The CDR3 spells CAIRVDGQGNTEAFF. CDR3 DNA: TGTGCCATCAGAGTCGACGGACAGGGGAACACTGAAGCTTTCTTT.

The genes are TRBV11-2 and TRBJ2-7; TRBD2 matches at 9 bases. The V segment lost 1 base and the J segment 0 bases; nucleotides outside the gene matches: 4. The CDR3 extends over 16 amino acids. Germline-derived CDR1 and CDR2 are SGHAT and FQNNGV. The CDR3 nucleotides read TGTGCCAGCAGCTTAGGCCTAGCGGGGCCCTCCTACGAGCAGTACTTC. Translation: CASSLGLAGPSYEQYF.

In this sample, this clone turned up a few times. The rearrangement joins TRBV5-4 to TRBJ1-1, with TRBD1 matching over 8 bases. This CDR3 comprises 16 residues. V lost 5 bases and J lost 7; bases outside the gene matches: 16. Germline CDR1 and CDR2: SGHNT and YYREEE (reference sequence). CDR3 DNA sequence: TGTGCCAGCAGACAATACGGGACAGGCAGAGGAGTTGAAGCTTTCTTT. Its translation: CASRQYGTGRGVEAFF.

This clone appeared a single time. The rearrangement joins TRBV13 to TRBJ2-7; 8 bases map to TRBD2. The germline gives CDR1 PRHDT, CDR2 FYEKMQ (reference sequence). This CDR3 is 18 amino acids long. The junction had 12 bases not matched to a gene; V was cut back by 1 base and J by 1 base. This CDR3 reads CASSLEVWRTGGSYEQYF. CDR3 DNA sequence: TGTGCCAGCAGCTTAGAAGTATGGAGGACGGGGGGGTCCTACGAGCAGTACTTC.

The chain combines TRBV14 with TRBJ2-7; no clear D gene. CDR1 SGHDN and CDR2 FVKESK come from the germline V gene. V gave up 0 bases and J gave up 3 bases, with 9 bases separating them. This CDR3 has 14 amino acids. CDR3 bases: TGTGCCAGCAGCCAAGAGAACAGATACTACGAGCAGTACTTC. It encodes CASSQENRYYEQYF. Full variable domain (rest looked up from reference TRBV14 and TRBJ2-7): EAGVTQFPSHSVIEKGQTVTLRCDPISGHDNLYWYRRVMGKEIKFLLHFVKESKQDESGMPNNRFLAERTGGTYSTLKVQPAELEDSGVYFCASSQENRYYEQYFGPGTRLTVT.

This clone has a handful of counts. One end of the junction varies from germline; a read error may be responsible. The V gene is TRBV4-2, the J gene TRBJ1-1, with 8 bases lining up with TRBD1. Germline loops: CDR1 LGHNA, CDR2 YNFKEQ. The CDR3 sequence is 14 residues long. CDR3 amino acids: CASSQVGQGADAFF. The CDR3 bases are TGTGCCAGCAGCCAGGTAGGGCAGGGGGCTGACGCTTTCTTT.

This clone was picked up a small number of times. The CDR3 spells CASSSRTALTGEKLFF. DNA for the CDR3: TGCGCCAGCAGCTCCAGGACCGCCCTTACGGGGGAAAAACTGTTTTTT. The gene calls are TRBV5-1 and TRBJ1-4, with D hard to call. The V and J ends lost 3 bases and 8 bases respectively, with 20 bases between them. Germline V gene data show CDR1 as SGHRS and CDR2 as YFSETQ. This CDR3 is built from 16 residues. Looking up the rest from reference TRBV5-1 and TRBJ1-4 gives the full variable domain: KAGVTQTPRYLIKTRGQQVTLSCSPISGHRSVSWYQQTPGQGLQFLFEYFSETQRNKGNFPGRFSGRQFSNSRSEMNVSTLELGDSALYLCASSSRTALTGEKLFFGSGTQLSVL.

This clone was observed a handful of times. J is TRBJ1-2 and V is TRBV4-3; 9 nucleotides agree with TRBD1. V lost 3 bases, J lost 6 bases, and 5 bases stayed unmatched. The CDR3 contains 14 residues. Germline V gene data show CDR1 as LGHNA and CDR2 as YSLEER. CDR3 DNA: TGCGCCAGCAGCCATCCAGGACAGGGGAATGGCTACACCTTC. Its translation: CASSHPGQGNGYTF.

The V and J genes are TRBV28 and TRBJ2-7, with 8 bases identical to TRBD1. CDR1 and CDR2 from the germline V gene are MDHEN and SYDVKM. V shed 5 bases and J 5 bases; nucleotides not matched to a gene: 8. The CDR3 totals 14 residues. The CDR3 DNA is TGTGCCAGCAGTCGCTACAGGGGGTCCAACGAGCAGTACTTC. Residues: CASSRYRGSNEQYF.

The V and J genes are TRBV19 and TRBJ1-4; D call uncertain. The germline CDR1 and CDR2 sequences are LNHDA and SQIVND (reference sequence). V shed 8 bases and J shed 7 bases, with 11 bases lying between them. This CDR3 spans 12 amino acids. The CDR3 DNA is TGTGCCAGTTCGGGGAGGCTTGAAAAACTGTTTTTT. Translated, it gives CASSGRLEKLFF. Full variable domain (outside the CDR3, taken from reference TRBV19 and TRBJ1-4): DGGITQSPKYLFRKEGQNVTLSCEQNLNHDAMYWYRQDPGQGLRLIYYSQIVNDFQKGDIAEGYSVSREKKESFPLTVTSAQKNPTAFYLCASSGRLEKLFFGSGTQLSVL.

The rearrangement joins TRBV4-2 to TRBJ2-5, with 11 bases matching TRBD2. Germline values: CDR1 LGHNA, CDR2 YNFKEQ. Germline trimming cut 4 bases from V and 5 bases from J; bases unmatched to any gene: 6. CDR3 length: 15 amino acids. This chain's CDR3 is CASSPLLAGDETQYF. The CDR3 coding sequence is TGTGCCAGCAGCCCTTTACTAGCGGGGGACGAGACCCAGTACTTC.

This clone was seen a handful of times. This chain connects TRBV29-1 to TRBJ1-1, with D possibly being TRBD1 (5 bases). V lost 3 bases and J 5 bases, leaving 10 bases between the germline ends. CDR1 is SQVTM and CDR2 is ANQGSEA in the germline V gene. The CDR3 is made up of 12 amino acids. CDR3 amino acids: CSVDPGDTEAFF. CDR3 DNA: TGCAGCGTTGACCCGGGGGATACTGAAGCTTTCTTT.

The V and J genes are TRBV14 and TRBJ2-1; tentatively, D is TRBD1 (7 bases). Germline V lookup: CDR1 SGHDN, CDR2 FVKESK. V lost 5 bases to trimming and J lost 4 bases, with 15 bases between them. The CDR3 is made up of 15 amino acids. The CDR3 region is CASSRGGTVYNEQFF. CDR3 in DNA: TGTGCCAGCAGCAGGGGCGGGACAGTTTACAATGAGCAGTTCTTC.

This clone has a handful of counts. V gene TRBV4-3 combines with J gene TRBJ2-1; TRBD2 matches at 9 bases. CDR1 is LGHNA, CDR2 YSLEER, per germline. The ends lost 3 bases at V and 7 bases at J; junction bases unmatched: 7. CDR3 length: 15 amino acids. In DNA form, the CDR3 reads TGCGCCAGCAGCCAGGGACTAGCTGGGCGGAATGAGCAGTTCTTC. Its translation: CASSQGLAGRNEQFF.

V and J are TRBV19 and TRBJ1-3; 7 nucleotides line up with TRBD1. The CDR3 has 18 amino acids. J gave up 0 bases and V 8 bases, and 16 bases lay outside the gene matches. The V gene's germline CDR1 is LNHDA and CDR2 SQIVND (reference sequence). The CDR3 reads CASAQTYRGVSSGNTIYF. Written as DNA, the CDR3 is TGTGCCAGTGCCCAAACTTACAGGGGTGTCAGCTCTGGAAACACCATATATTTT.

This chain uses TRBV6-5 with TRBJ2-5; 7 positions match TRBD2. The germline CDR1 and CDR2 sequences are MNHEY and SVGAGI. The CDR3 consists of 12 residues. J lost 7 bases, V lost 6 bases, and 5 bases had no gene match. CDR3 DNA: TGTGCCAGCAGGGGTACGGGAGGGACCCAGTACTTC. This gives the protein CASRGTGGTQYF.

This clone was seen once. The V and J genes are TRBV5-5 and TRBJ2-5; D ambiguous. The germline V and J ends were trimmed by 1 base and 2 bases, with 12 bases remaining between them. There are 15 residues in the CDR3. The germline V gene encodes CDR1 SGHKS and CDR2 YYEKEE (reference sequence). The CDR3 loop reads CASSLRLWAQETQYF. The CDR3, as DNA: TGTGCCAGCAGCTTGAGGCTGTGGGCACAAGAGACCCAGTACTTC.

The rearrangement joins TRBV30 to TRBJ2-7; D unresolved. Deletions cut 1 base from V and 2 bases from J, with 9 bases between. CDR1 is GTSNPN, CDR2 SVGIG, per germline (reference sequence). This CDR3 comprises 13 residues. The CDR3 bases are TGTGCCTGGAGTGGAGCGTTCACCTACGAGCAGTACTTC. Encoded protein: CAWSGAFTYEQYF.

J is TRBJ1-2 and V is TRBV6-1; D gene ambiguous. The CDR3 runs 14 residues. Germline V gene lookup returns CDR1 MNHNS and CDR2 SASEGT. The germline V and J ends were trimmed by 7 bases and 2 bases, with 14 bases remaining between them. CDR3 bases: TGTGCCAGCACTGCGGGTTTGGCCAACTATGGCTACACCTTC. This gives the protein CASTAGLANYGYTF.